The 24 T cell receptor beta chains given below trace back to one sample, sequenced in a study of shared clonotypes between healthy human individuals. Clones were sequenced by immunoSEQ multiplex PCR, and TCRdb holds only the in-frame ones, with some missing. The sample yields more than 850,000 clones, around 82% seen once. Sample: memory CD4+ T cells from PBMCs. Subset described: CD45RA-negative fraction. All receptors derive from a man aged 18 to 29 in good health. Some clones in this sample may be carry-over from other donors' samples.

J is TRBJ1-1 and V is TRBV6-6, with 12 nucleotides matching TRBD1. From germline, CDR1 is MNHNY and CDR2 SVGAGI (reference sequence). The CDR3 has 16 amino acids. After removal of 5 bases from V and 5 bases from J, the junction contained 9 bases not matched to a gene. CDR3 bases: TGTGCCAGCAGTACCCGGGACAGGGGGCCTCGGACTGAAGCTTTCTTT. Protein: CASSTRDRGPRTEAFF.

This clone was observed a handful of times. The chain links TRBV4-2 to TRBJ2-3, with D tentatively TRBD1 (6 bases). Germline-derived CDR1 and CDR2 are LGHNA and YNFKEQ. The CDR3 length is 16 residues. The V end was cut by 4 bases, the J end by 3 bases, with 17 bases between. In nucleotides, the CDR3 is TGTGCCAGCAGCCCAGGGGCCGAGAAGGGGACAGATACGCAGTATTTT. It encodes CASSPGAEKGTDTQYF.

For this clone: Other DNA sequences within the sample encode an identical CDR3. This chain uses TRBV5-1 with TRBJ2-7; D might be TRBD1 (6 bases). Looked up from germline, CDR1 is SGHRS and CDR2 is YFSETQ. The CDR3 extends over 14 amino acids. V was pared by 4 bases and J by 2 bases, with 13 bases between. CDR3: CASSLVAGAYEQYF. In nucleotides, the CDR3 is TGCGCCAGCAGCCTGGTGGCAGGGGCCTACGAGCAGTACTTC.

The genes are TRBV28 and TRBJ1-5, with D possibly TRBD1 on 6 matching bases. The CDR3 spans 16 residues. V gave up 6 bases and J gave up 6 bases, with 21 bases separating them. Germline V gives CDR1 MDHEN, CDR2 SYDVKM. CDR3 loop: CASRLSGHSGSQPQHF. The DNA for the CDR3 is TGTGCCAGCAGACTCTCGGGACACTCCGGGTCTCAGCCCCAGCATTTT.

This clone was seen only a few times. This chain joins TRBV5-1 and TRBJ1-2, with a tentative D call TRBD1 (5 bases). Trimming stripped 6 bases from V and 0 bases from J, with 15 bases between. This CDR3 has 15 amino acids. Germline CDR1 and CDR2: SGHRS and YFSETQ. CDR3 region: CASTTGTSTNYGYTF. CDR3 DNA: TGCGCCAGCACCACCGGGACGTCGACTAACTATGGCTACACCTTC.

This chain links TRBV7-8 with TRBJ2-7; 11 nucleotides agree with TRBD1. V lost 5 bases, J lost 6 bases, and 6 bases stayed unmatched. Germline CDR1 and CDR2: SGHVS and FQNEAQ. The CDR3 spans 14 residues. DNA of the CDR3: TGTGCCAGCAGCAGGGGACAGGGGGGATTCGAGCAGTACTTC. This encodes CASSRGQGGFEQYF.

The chain carries TRBV28 and TRBJ1-5, with D perhaps TRBD1 (6 bases). Germline assignment: CDR1 MDHEN and CDR2 SYDVKM. V was trimmed by 3 bases and J by 0 bases, leaving 18 bases between them. The CDR3 sequence is 18 residues long. DNA for the CDR3: TGTGCCAGCAGTTTCCCCCTCGGACAGAGGAATAGCAATCAGCCCCAGCATTTT. It encodes CASSFPLGQRNSNQPQHF.

The V and J genes are TRBV6-1 and TRBJ1-5, with D hard to call. Trimming took 6 bases from V and 3 from J, leaving 9 bases between them. The CDR3 runs to 13 residues. Germline V gene lookup returns CDR1 MNHNS and CDR2 SASEGT. CDR3 sequence (DNA): TGTGCCAGCAGAGGACGTGACAATCAGCCCCAGCATTTT. Translation gives CASRGRDNQPQHF.

The chain employs TRBV7-6 and TRBJ2-3; a weak D match, TRBD1 (5 bases). Trimming removed 3 bases at V and 6 bases at J, with 13 bases between. In germline, CDR1 is SGHVS, CDR2 FNYEAQ. This CDR3 has 14 amino acids. The CDR3 sequence is CASSFGHTVDTQYF. The CDR3 DNA follows: TGTGCCAGCAGCTTCGGACATACTGTGGATACGCAGTATTTT.

As regards this clone: A far larger clone is only one base removed, so a read error is likely. This sample also contains other DNA sequences that code for the same CDR3. J is TRBJ1-1 and V is TRBV7-2; 7 bases map to TRBD1. J gave up 1 base and V 5 bases, and 1 base lay outside the gene matches. CDR3 length: 13 amino acids. The germline CDR1 and CDR2 sequences are SGHTA and FQGNSA. CDR3 DNA: TGTGCCAGCAGCCGACAGGGGAACACTGAAGCTTTCTTT. Amino acid sequence: CASSRQGNTEAFF.

V is TRBV30 and J is TRBJ2-5; 7 bases match TRBD1. The last part of the DNA fits TRBJ2-7 better; the J call may be wrong. There are 13 residues in the CDR3. The V gene's germline CDR1 is GTSNPN and CDR2 SVGIG (reference sequence). CDR3 loop: CAWGAGGRYEQYF. DNA of the CDR3: TGTGCCTGGGGGGCAGGGGGTCGGTACGAGCAGTACTTC.

This chain uses TRBV7-8 with TRBJ2-1, with 9 positions matching TRBD1. From germline, CDR1 is SGHVS and CDR2 FQNEAQ. V was pared by 4 bases and J by 5 bases, with 6 bases of the junction left unmatched. The CDR3 sequence is 15 residues long. The CDR3 sequence: CASSWGQGLDNEQFF. CDR3 in DNA: TGTGCCAGCAGCTGGGGACAGGGACTCGACAATGAGCAGTTCTTC.

This clone has only one observation. The rearrangement uses TRBV5-4 and TRBJ1-6; no clear D. Trimming stripped 9 bases from V and 5 bases from J, with 15 bases between. The CDR3 spans 14 residues. Germline CDR1 reads SGHNT; CDR2 reads YYREEE (reference sequence). The DNA of the CDR3 is TGTGCCACTAGAGGACCGGCAGATAATTCACCCCTCCACTTT. Its protein product is CATRGPADNSPLHF.

This chain uses TRBV29-1 with TRBJ2-3; 10 nucleotides line up with TRBD2. The CDR3 totals 16 residues. V shed 4 bases, J shed 2 bases, and the junction held 9 bases outside the gene matches. Germline CDR1 SQVTM, CDR2 ANQGSEA. In DNA, the CDR3 is TGCAGCGTTGCAGCCCCTAGCGGGAGTCCCACAGATACGCAGTATTTT. Amino acids: CSVAAPSGSPTDTQYF.

This rearrangement joins TRBV11-2 to TRBJ1-1; no firm D call. Trimming left V 5 bases short and J 6 bases short, with 7 bases between. The CDR3 loop spans 11 amino acids. Germline CDR1 reads SGHAT; CDR2 reads FQNNGV. The CDR3 spells CASSPLAEAFF. CDR3 DNA sequence: TGTGCCAGCAGCCCCCTCGCTGAAGCTTTCTTT.

On this clone itself: Other DNA sequences within the sample encode an identical CDR3. The rearrangement uses TRBV4-2 and TRBJ1-4; TRBD1 matches 8 bases. CDR3 length: 15 residues. V was pared by 1 base and J by 8 bases, with 6 bases of the junction left unmatched. CDR1 is LGHNA and CDR2 is YNFKEQ in the germline V gene. The CDR3 nucleotides are TGTGCCAGCAGCCAAGGAGGACAGGGTAGGGAAAAACTGTTTTTT. It encodes CASSQGGQGREKLFF.

The V call is TRBV19, the J call TRBJ2-7; D remains ambiguous. Trimming shortened V by 4 bases and J by 0 bases, and 10 bases separated the two germline ends. The CDR3 has 14 residues. Germline values: CDR1 LNHDA, CDR2 SQIVND (reference sequence). CDR3 DNA: TGTGCCAGTAGTAGGTCCAGGAGCTCCTACGAGCAGTACTTC. Amino acid sequence: CASSRSRSSYEQYF.

On this clone: Other DNA sequences in this sample translate to the same CDR3. V and J are TRBV2 and TRBJ2-6; TRBD2 might be the D (6 bases). This CDR3 spans 16 amino acids. CDR1 and CDR2 (germline): SNHLY, FYNNEI. V was trimmed by 1 base and J by 2 bases, leaving 9 bases between them. This CDR3 reads CASSEEGGTGANVLTF. For the CDR3, the DNA is TGTGCCAGCAGTGAAGAGGGAGGCACTGGGGCCAACGTCCTGACTTTC. The full variable domain, rest sourced from reference TRBV2 and TRBJ2-6, is EPEVTQTPSHQVTQMGQEVILRCVPISNHLYFYWYRQILGQKVEFLVSFYNNEISEKSEIFDDQFSVERPDGSNFTLKIRSTKLEDSAMYFCASSEEGGTGANVLTFGAGSRLTVL.

The chain is built from TRBV28 and TRBJ1-2, with no clear D. With 2 bases removed from V and 6 bases from J, the gap between germline ends came to 19 bases. CDR3 length: 16 residues. Germline lookup yields CDR1 MDHEN and CDR2 SYDVKM. The CDR3 DNA is TGTGCCAGCAGTTTAGGAGGGATGAGGGTTTACCATGGCTACACCTTC. The encoded protein is CASSLGGMRVYHGYTF.

The chain recombines TRBV30 with TRBJ1-2, with 8 bases identical to TRBD1. Germline-derived CDR1 and CDR2 are GTSNPN and SVGIG (reference sequence). The CDR3 sequence is 15 residues long. V gave up 5 bases and J gave up 5 bases; unmatched junction bases: 13. The chain's CDR3 is CAWVPHIGQGYGYTF. CDR3 in DNA: TGTGCCTGGGTCCCCCACATAGGACAGGGTTATGGCTACACCTTC.

This clone was counted once. The rearrangement links TRBV5-1 to TRBJ1-1; 9 bases agree with TRBD1. The CDR3 runs 14 residues. The V segment lost 4 bases and the J segment 4 bases; nucleotides outside the gene matches: 5. Germline V CDR1 and CDR2: SGHRS, YFSETQ. As DNA, the CDR3 is TGCGCCAGCAGCCCGGGACAGGGCGTCACTGAAGCTTTCTTT. It codes for CASSPGQGVTEAFF.

This clone was observed a single time. This chain links TRBV6-5 with TRBJ2-3, with 7 bases lining up with TRBD2. Germline-derived CDR1 and CDR2 are MNHEY and SVGAGI. This CDR3 is 16 amino acids long. V lost 2 bases to trimming and J lost 1 base; unmatched junction nucleotides: 6. CDR3 DNA: TGTGCCAGCAGTTACCTAAGCGGGATGCGCACAGATACGCAGTATTTT. Amino acids: CASSYLSGMRTDTQYF.

The V gene is TRBV28, the J gene TRBJ2-5; perhaps TRBD2 as D (5 bases). V was cut by 7 bases and J by 6 bases, with 12 bases left in between. This CDR3 is 12 amino acids long. Germline lookup yields CDR1 MDHEN and CDR2 SYDVKM. The CDR3 spells CASTTSGKTQYF. The CDR3 region has the DNA TGTGCCAGCACAACATCCGGGAAGACCCAGTACTTC.

The V gene is TRBV6-6, the J gene TRBJ2-1; no reliable D call. The V end lost 2 bases, the J end lost 5 bases, and 7 bases lay between the germline ends. The CDR3 spans 13 residues. Germline V gene sequence: CDR1 MNHNY, CDR2 SVGAGI (reference sequence). The CDR3 sequence is CASSYRLDNEQFF. CDR3 sequence (DNA): TGTGCCAGCAGTTACAGGTTGGACAATGAGCAGTTCTTC.